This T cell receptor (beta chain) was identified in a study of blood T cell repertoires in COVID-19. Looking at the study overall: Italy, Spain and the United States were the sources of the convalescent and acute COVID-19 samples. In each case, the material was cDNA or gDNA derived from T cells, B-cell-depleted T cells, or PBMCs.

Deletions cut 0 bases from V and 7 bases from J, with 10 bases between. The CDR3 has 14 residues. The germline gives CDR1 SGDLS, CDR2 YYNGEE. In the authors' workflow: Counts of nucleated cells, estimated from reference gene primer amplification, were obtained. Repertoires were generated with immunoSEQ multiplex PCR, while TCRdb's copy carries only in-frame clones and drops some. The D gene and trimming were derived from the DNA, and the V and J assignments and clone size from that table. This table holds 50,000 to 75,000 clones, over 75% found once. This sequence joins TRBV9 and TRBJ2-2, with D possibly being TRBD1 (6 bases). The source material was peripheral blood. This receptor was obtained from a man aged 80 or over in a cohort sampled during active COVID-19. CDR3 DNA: TGTGCCAGCAGCGTAGTCCCCAGGGGCGGGGAGCTGTTTTTT. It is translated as CASSVVPRGGELFF.